This note documents a single T cell receptor (beta chain) sequence. The antigen remains undetermined. Positively selected for CCR7, the CD45RO-negative cells used as naive CD8 cells excluded terminally differentiated effector memory CD45RA+ cells. Sequenced by immunoSEQ multiplex PCR; TCRdb stores in-frame clones only, minus some. The sample records roughly 2,000,000 clones, about 94% being singletons. This record comes from a study of shared clonotypes between healthy human individuals. At the level of the study: The donor group consisted of two women and a few men, aged 18 to 49.

General observations from the study: The researchers took only blood, and tissue repertoires probably look different. Unshared clonotypes carried lower generation probabilities than those common to all four donors. The study drew on few donors, limiting represented genetic and exposure-history diversity.

The receptor was derived from a man younger than 30 in good health. Some clones in this sample may be carry-over from other donors' samples. Sequenced sample: naive CD8+ T cells from PBMCs.

CDR3 residues: CASSGHHREGDEQFF. For the CDR3, the DNA is TGTGCCAGCAGTGGCCATCACAGGGAGGGGGATGAGCAGTTCTTC. The V call is TRBV2, the J call TRBJ2-1; tentatively, D is TRBD2 (7 bases). Trimming left V 4 bases short and J 8 bases short, with 18 bases between. Germline V gene sequence: CDR1 SNHLY, CDR2 FYNNEI. The CDR3 loop spans 15 amino acids.